This TCR beta chain was identified in a study of T cell responses to AZD1222 COVID-19 vaccine (dated by TCRdb to the early 2020s). A note on the overall study: TCR sequencing was performed for about 250 trial participants, of whom about 200 were given two doses of AZD1222 and roughly 25 were given two doses of MenACWY control vaccine. Trial participants were enrolled by age into subgroups of 18-55, 56-69 and 70-plus years, and around 150, 28 and 57 TCR-sequenced participants, respectively, were included in these subgroups.

Explained via the paper, the time point label denotes: about 28 days (+/-7) after the second vaccine dose. Because spike-specific TCR depth and breadth did not differ between the two schedules, AZD1222 recipients who got a second dose at roughly 4 weeks were pooled with those who got a second dose at roughly 12 weeks. Vaccinee samples came from UK trials COV001 and COV002, including a single-blind randomized controlled phase 2/3 trial of AZD1222 (ChAdOx1 nCoV-19) in healthy adults. Trial participant PBMC samples were collected at day 0 and day 28 after the second dose for TCRbeta chain sequencing. General conclusions and limits of the study: Epitopes outside the regions mutated in the B.1.351 and B.1.1.7 variants were reportedly recognized by nearly half of the unique spike-specific TCRs. After two AZD1222 doses, spike-specific TCR breadth and depth were significantly higher than at day 0 and than in MenACWY recipients. In the small 56-69-year group, the increase in depth fell short of significance, most likely because of low power. Only five or six AZD1222 recipients were SARS-CoV-2 seropositive at baseline, limiting conclusions about previously exposed vaccinees. Participants were mostly white British, with more females than males. The authors suggested clonal diversity may have been underestimated. CD4 TCRs associated with the vaccine covered the entire spike protein, and the dominant responses were in regions 160-218 and 743-854. Because no day 14 peak-response samples were available, the repertoires could be characterized only after the peak T cell response.

The CDR3 goes from the cysteine to the phenylalanine over 14 residues. Solely the CDR3 DNA is kept, with 42 bases framed from the first base. The V and J ends are trimmed by 4 bases and 6 bases, leaving 13 bases between them. Taken from the germline V gene (reference sequence), the CDR1 and CDR2 loops are LNHNV and YYDKDF. The CDR3 regions of human TCRbeta chains were analyzed by immunosequencing. On the authors' methods: Repertoire TCRs were checked for matches against a reference library of SARS-CoV-2-specific TCRs that had been generated using the MIRA antigen-specificity platform. Breadth was defined as the fraction of unique TCRs that were SARS-CoV-2-associated, and depth was defined as the fraction of total T cells that were SARS-CoV-2-associated. Using the MIRA data, each spike-specific TCR was mapped to the spike region that the TCR reacts to and placed in a CD4 or CD8 class. Log10-transformed breadth and depth values were compared by one-way ANOVA with Sidak's multiple comparisons tests. In TCRdb, the immuneACCESS table is reduced to in-frame sequences with V and J assigned. These tables do not hold every clone; where another copy was compared, an unresolved V gene accounts for under half, and the others remain unexplained. V and J calls and clone size follow that table, whereas D and trimming were derived from the DNA. The sample profile shows about 200,000 clones; approximately 89% of them were found once. Of the sample, 3.4% falls within the top ten clones.

On this clone: The clone's antigen remains unknown. There are no base qualities to consult, and no much larger clone falls within one base.

The sequence links TRBV15 to TRBJ1-3; too little of a D gene remains to name it. The receptor comes from an adult who received the AZD1222 COVID-19 vaccine. The starting material was peripheral blood, obtained 28 days after the second AZD1222 dose. This receptor has the CDR3 CATSMDGRTNTIYF. Read as DNA, the sequence is TGTGCCACCAGCATGGACGGAAGAACAAACACCATATATTTT.